This T cell receptor (beta chain) appears in the sequencing data of a study of blood T cells in healthy people across ages. The authors ran a second PCR of about 6 to 11 cycles using a sample-barcoded 5' primer and a J-beta primer mix. One entry per CDR3 protein results from TCRdb running MiXCR on the 5' RACE reads. Of roughly 1,500,000 distinct CDR3 sequences listed, 35% to 45% are singletons. J lost 4 bases, V lost 7 bases, and 13 bases had no gene match. CDR1 and CDR2 from the germline V gene are SQVTM and ANQGSEA. The CDR3 extends over 15 amino acids. The TCR was taken from a woman between 18 and 29 years old in good health. The chain combines TRBV29-1 with TRBJ1-2; TRBD1 matches 9 bases. Sequenced sample: blood. The CDR3 sequence: CSDDGTGMGLYGYTF. The CDR3 DNA sequence: TGCAGCGACGACGGGACAGGGATGGGGCTCTATGGCTACACCTTC. Supplemented by reference TRBV29-1 and TRBJ1-2, the full variable domain reads SAVISQKPSRDICQRGTSLTIQCQVDSQVTMMFWYRQQPGQSLTLIATANQGSEATYESGFVIDKFPISRPNLTFSTLTVSNMSPEDSSIYLCSDDGTGMGLYGYTFGSGTRLTVV.